This TCR beta chain was obtained from a study of T cells in Graves' hyperthyroidism and ophthalmopathy. As regards this clonotype: Its target is unknown.

Graves' hyperthyroidism qualified as stable when ophthalmopathy did not progress within 18 months. The study enrolled patients aged 18 to 65 with newly diagnosed hyperthyroidism of under 2 months' duration. Exclusion criteria comprised uncontrolled infection, other autoimmune disease, pregnancy or lactation. Overall study results and limits: Within blood appeared most thyroid clonotypes that had expanded above 0.001.

Amplification yielded TCR beta CDR3 regions, with RNA transcripts as the source. Primed by the HTBI set, a first-round RT-PCR was run on the TCR CDR3. TCRdb re-derived calls from the multiplex PCR reads in MiXCR, one entry per CDR3 protein. The profile shows hundreds of thousands of distinct CDR3 sequences, about 35% of them singletons. From germline, CDR1 is DFQATT and CDR2 SNEGSKA (reference sequence). This CDR3 is 14 amino acids long. Between the trimmed V and J ends, which lost 4 bases and 0 bases, there was a span of 10 bases. This chain joins TRBV20-1 and TRBJ1-3; D is unresolved. This clonotype originated in a woman aged 35 to 49 with Graves' hyperthyroidism. Material: blood. The CDR3 DNA follows: TGCAGTGCTATAGGGCCGTTCTCTGGAAACACCATATATTTT. It is translated as CSAIGPFSGNTIYF.